This TCR beta chain appears in the sequencing data of a study of Ad26.COV2.S vaccination and SARS-CoV-2 variants. Trimming cost V 5 bases and J 3 bases; bases outside gene matches: 4. The CDR3 loop spans 16 amino acids. Germline-derived CDR1 and CDR2 are SGHTA and FQGNSA. Treatment denoted: about 20 received Ad26.COV2.S at low or high dose, single or two shots; 5 received placebo; per-sample allocation not given. Sampling was done on day 63 after the first vaccine or placebo injection. In this sample, this clone turned up once. Repertoires were generated with immunoSEQ multiplex PCR, while TCRdb's copy carries only in-frame clones and drops some. The sample holds about 350,000 clones, approximately 85% seen once.

The source was peripheral blood, collected in a trial of Ad26.COV2.S vaccine versus placebo. V and J are TRBV7-2 and TRBJ1-4; 12 positions agree with TRBD1. The receptor comes from a person aged 18-65 years who received the Ad26.COV2.S COVID-19 vaccine or a placebo. CDR3: CASSRDRGRANEKLFF. CDR3 in DNA: TGTGCCAGCAGCCGGGACAGGGGGCGGGCTAATGAAAAACTGTTTTTT.